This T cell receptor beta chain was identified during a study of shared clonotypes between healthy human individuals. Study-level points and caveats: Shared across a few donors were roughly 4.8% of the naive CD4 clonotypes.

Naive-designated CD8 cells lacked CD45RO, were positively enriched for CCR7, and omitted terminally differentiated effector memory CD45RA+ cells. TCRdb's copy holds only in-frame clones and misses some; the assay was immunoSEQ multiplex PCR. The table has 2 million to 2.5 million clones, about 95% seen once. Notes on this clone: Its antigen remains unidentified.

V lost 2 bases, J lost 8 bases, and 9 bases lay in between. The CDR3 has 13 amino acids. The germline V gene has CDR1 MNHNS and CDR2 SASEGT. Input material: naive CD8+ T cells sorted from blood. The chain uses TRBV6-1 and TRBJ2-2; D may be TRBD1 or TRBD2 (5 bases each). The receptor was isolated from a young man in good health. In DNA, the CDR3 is TGTGCCAGCAGTGAATGGGGGTGGGGGGAGCTGTTTTTT. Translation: CASSEWGWGELFF.